Listed here are 5 T cell receptor beta chains from one sample, sequenced in a study of glioma-infiltrating T cells. Amplification of TCR alpha and beta CDR3 regions from RNA used iRepertoire nested multiplex PCR. From the multiplex PCR reads, TCRdb called clonotypes with MiXCR, one entry per CDR3 protein. The profile covers under 200,000 distinct CDR3 sequences, with over 40% appearing a single time and 5% to 5.5% taken by the ten largest. The sequenced material came from glioma tissue, nonneoplastic brain tissue, or PBMCs (not recorded which). These receptors were collected from a human donor with low-grade glioma or glioblastoma, undergoing nonglioma brain surgery, or in good health (not recorded which).

Concerning this clonotype: Just one base apart from a much larger clone, this may be a read error. The chain links TRBV2 to TRBJ2-3; tentative D call: TRBD2 (5 bases). The V end lost 11 bases, the J end lost 2 bases, and 14 bases lay between the germline ends. In germline, CDR1 is SNHLY, CDR2 FYNNEI. The CDR3 contains 13 residues. The CDR3, as DNA: TGTGCCTCATGGGCTAGCCCCACAGATACGCAGTATTTT. Translation: CASWASPTDTQYF.

The chain links TRBV27 to TRBJ2-5; 7 bases match TRBD2. There are 13 residues in the CDR3. V gave up 6 bases and J gave up 2 bases; unmatched junction bases: 3. Germline loops: CDR1 MNHEY, CDR2 SMNVEV (reference sequence). The CDR3 reads CASRGSGQETQYF. The CDR3 bases are TGTGCCAGCAGAGGTAGCGGGCAAGAGACCCAGTACTTC.

V is TRBV6-2 or TRBV6-3 and J is TRBJ1-5, with D possibly matching TRBD1 (5 bases). Trimming stripped 8 bases from V and 3 bases from J, with 17 bases between. CDR1 and CDR2 (germline): MNHEY, SVGEGT. This CDR3 contains 15 residues. The CDR3 protein is CASCGIGGTNQPQHF. The CDR3 DNA reads TGTGCCAGCTGTGGTATCGGGGGAACCAATCAGCCCCAGCATTTT.

J is TRBJ2-1 and V is TRBV3-1; 10 nucleotides align to TRBD1. The CDR3 runs 16 residues. V dropped 4 bases and J dropped 6; count of bases not matched to a gene: 9. Germline-derived CDR1 and CDR2 are LGHDT and YNNKEL (reference sequence). CDR3 in amino acids: CASSPDPGQGRNEQFF. The CDR3 DNA follows: TGTGCCAGCAGCCCAGATCCGGGACAGGGGCGCAATGAGCAGTTCTTC.

To note about this clonotype: A much larger clone lies one base from this, so it may be a read error. The rearrangement uses TRBV10-3 and TRBJ2-7, with D perhaps given as TRBD1 or TRBD2 (5 bases each). This CDR3 has 13 amino acids. Germline V gives CDR1 ENHRY, CDR2 SYGVKD. Deletions cut 11 bases from V and 0 bases from J, with 14 bases between. The CDR3 sequence is CAGSGDGSYEQYF. The DNA of the CDR3 is TGTGCCGGCAGTGGGGACGGCTCCTACGAGCAGTACTTC.